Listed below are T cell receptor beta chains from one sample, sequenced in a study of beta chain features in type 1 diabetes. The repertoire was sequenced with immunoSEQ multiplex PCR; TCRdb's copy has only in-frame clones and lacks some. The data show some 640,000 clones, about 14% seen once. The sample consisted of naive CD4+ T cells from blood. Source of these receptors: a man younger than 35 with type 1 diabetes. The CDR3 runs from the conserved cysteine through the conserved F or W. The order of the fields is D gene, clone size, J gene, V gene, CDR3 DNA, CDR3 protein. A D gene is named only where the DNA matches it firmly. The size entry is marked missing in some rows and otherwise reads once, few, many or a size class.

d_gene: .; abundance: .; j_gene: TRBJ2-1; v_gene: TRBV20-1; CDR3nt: TGCAGTGCTAGAACCTACAATGAGCAGTTCTTC; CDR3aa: CSARTYNEQFF
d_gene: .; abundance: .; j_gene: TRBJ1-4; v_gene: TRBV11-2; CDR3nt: TGTGCCAGCAGCCCGCCCGGGGGCCATGAAAAACTGTTTTTT; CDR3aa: CASSPPGGHEKLFF
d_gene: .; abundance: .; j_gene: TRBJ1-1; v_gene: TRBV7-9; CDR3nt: TGTGCCAGCAGCTTCCGGGACGGGGTGAACACTGAAGCTTTCTTT; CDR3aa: CASSFRDGVNTEAFF
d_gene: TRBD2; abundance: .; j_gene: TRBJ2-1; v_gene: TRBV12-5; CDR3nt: TGTGCTAGTGGTTTGTTCTGGGCGGGAGCACGCAATGAGCAGTTCTTC; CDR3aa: CASGLFWAGARNEQFF
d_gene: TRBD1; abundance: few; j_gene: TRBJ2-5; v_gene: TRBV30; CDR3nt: TGTGCCTGGAGGGACAGGTACACTCAAGAGACCCAGTACTTC; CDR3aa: CAWRDRYTQETQYF
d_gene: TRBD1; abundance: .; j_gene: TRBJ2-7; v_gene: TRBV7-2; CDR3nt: TGTGCCAGCAGCTTTCTAACCGGGACAGGGTCCTACGAGCAGTACTTC; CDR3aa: CASSFLTGTGSYEQYF
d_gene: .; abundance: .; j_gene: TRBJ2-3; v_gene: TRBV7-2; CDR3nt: TGTGCCAGCAGCTCGGACAGTTCACTCACAGATACGCAGTATTTT; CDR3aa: CASSSDSSLTDTQYF
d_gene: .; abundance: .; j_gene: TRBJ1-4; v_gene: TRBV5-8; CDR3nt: TGTGCCAGCAGCCGTATTACAGGGAGCGAAAAACTGTTTTTT; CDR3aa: CASSRITGSEKLFF
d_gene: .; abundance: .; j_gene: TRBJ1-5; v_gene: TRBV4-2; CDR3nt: TGTGCCAGCAGCCAAGAAGCGTATAGCAATCAGCCCCAGCATTTT; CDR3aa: CASSQEAYSNQPQHF
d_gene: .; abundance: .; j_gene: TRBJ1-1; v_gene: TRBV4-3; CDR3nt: TGCGCCAGCAGCCAAAGACACCGAACTGAAGCTTTCTTT; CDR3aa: CASSQRHRTEAFF
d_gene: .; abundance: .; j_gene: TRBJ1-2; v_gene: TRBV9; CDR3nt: TGTGCCAGCAGCGTAATGACAGACGACTACACCTTC; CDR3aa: CASSVMTDDYTF